This is a list of T cell receptor beta chains from one sample in a study of CD8 T cells in ankylosing spondylitis. TCRdb analysed the 5' RACE reads with MiXCR anew, one entry per CDR3 protein. The table includes around 300,000 distinct CDR3 sequences, roughly 14% detected once. Sequenced sample: blood, either unsorted or a sorted T cell fraction (not recorded which). Receptors originate from a male donor with ankylosing spondylitis or in good health (not recorded which). CDR3s include the opening cysteine and the closing phenylalanine or tryptophan. The order of the fields is CDR3 protein, CDR3 DNA, D gene, clone size, J gene, V gene. D genes are given only for firm matches. Clone size is given for some rows only: seen once, a few or many times, or a class if the clone is expanded.

CDR3aa: CASSPPSATDPRDF; CDR3nt: TGTGCCAGCTCACCACCGTCGGCGACAGACCCTCGGGATTTT; d_gene: NA; abundance: NA; j_gene: TRBJ2-3; v_gene: TRBV18
CDR3aa: CASKRTSGAYGHEQYF; CDR3nt: TGTGCCAGCAAACGAACTAGCGGGGCCTACGGCCACGAGCAGTACTTC; d_gene: TRBD2; abundance: NA; j_gene: TRBJ2-7; v_gene: TRBV27
CDR3aa: CASSYRVSSGSSYEQYF; CDR3nt: TGTGCCAGCAGTTACCGAGTGAGTAGCGGGAGCTCCTACGAGCAGTACTTC; d_gene: TRBD2; abundance: few; j_gene: TRBJ2-7; v_gene: TRBV6-5
CDR3aa: CASSARLAGQETQYF; CDR3nt: TGTGCCAGCAGCGCACGACTAGCGGGTCAAGAGACCCAGTACTTC; d_gene: TRBD2; abundance: few; j_gene: TRBJ2-5; v_gene: TRBV7-9
CDR3aa: CASSQVNANYGYTF; CDR3nt: TGTGCCAGCAGCCAAGTGAATGCGAACTATGGCTACACCTTC; d_gene: NA; abundance: many; j_gene: TRBJ1-2; v_gene: TRBV3-1
CDR3aa: CASSYSTGYEQYF; CDR3nt: TGTGCCAGCAGTTACTCGACCGGGTACGAGCAGTACTTC; d_gene: NA; abundance: NA; j_gene: TRBJ2-7; v_gene: TRBV6-5
CDR3aa: CASSLPGLVYEQYF; CDR3nt: TGTGCCAGCAGCCTCCCTGGACTAGTATACGAGCAGTACTTC; d_gene: TRBD2; abundance: many; j_gene: TRBJ2-7; v_gene: TRBV11-2
CDR3aa: CASSPLTVQETQYF; CDR3nt: TGTGCCAGCTCACCCCTGACGGTCCAAGAGACCCAGTACTTC; d_gene: NA; abundance: few; j_gene: TRBJ2-5; v_gene: TRBV18
CDR3aa: CASREAKGQRVYGYTF; CDR3nt: TGTGCCAGCAGGGAAGCCAAGGGACAGCGGGTCTATGGCTACACCTTC; d_gene: TRBD1; abundance: many; j_gene: TRBJ1-2; v_gene: TRBV6-2/TRBV6-3
CDR3aa: CASSLRTSYGYTF; CDR3nt: TGCGCCAGCAGCTTGAGGACCTCTTATGGCTACACCTTC; d_gene: NA; abundance: many; j_gene: TRBJ1-2; v_gene: TRBV5-1
CDR3aa: CSARGLTNQPQHF; CDR3nt: TGCAGTGCTAGAGGGCTGACCAATCAGCCCCAGCATTTT; d_gene: NA; abundance: NA; j_gene: TRBJ1-5; v_gene: TRBV20-1
CDR3aa: CASRRSTGLADNEQFF; CDR3nt: TGTGCCAGCAGGCGATCAACGGGACTAGCGGACAATGAGCAGTTCTTC; d_gene: TRBD2; abundance: NA; j_gene: TRBJ2-1; v_gene: TRBV3-1
CDR3aa: CASSYGGQIEVTEAFF; CDR3nt: TGTGCCAGCAGTTACGGGGGACAGATTGAGGTCACTGAAGCTTTCTTT; d_gene: TRBD1; abundance: NA; j_gene: TRBJ1-1; v_gene: TRBV6-5
CDR3aa: CASSLEPPPYEQYF; CDR3nt: TGTGCCAGCAGCTTAGAGCCCCCGCCATACGAGCAGTACTTC; d_gene: NA; abundance: few; j_gene: TRBJ2-7; v_gene: TRBV7-9
CDR3aa: CASSSSGVYGYTF; CDR3nt: TGTGCCAGCAGCTCCTCAGGCGTCTATGGCTACACCTTC; d_gene: NA; abundance: few; j_gene: TRBJ1-2; v_gene: TRBV7-9
CDR3aa: CASSVGHSSNTGELFF; CDR3nt: TGCGCCAGCAGCGTGGGACACTCTTCGAACACCGGGGAGCTGTTTTTT; d_gene: NA; abundance: NA; j_gene: TRBJ2-2; v_gene: TRBV5-1
CDR3aa: CSARVSSYGYTF; CDR3nt: TGCAGTGCTAGAGTCAGTTCCTATGGCTACACCTTC; d_gene: NA; abundance: NA; j_gene: TRBJ1-2; v_gene: TRBV20-1
CDR3aa: CASSFKAGAEAFF; CDR3nt: TGTGCCAGCAGTTTTAAGGCTGGCGCTGAAGCTTTCTTT; d_gene: NA; abundance: few; j_gene: TRBJ1-1; v_gene: TRBV12-3/TRBV12-4
CDR3aa: CASSELAGGAGELFF; CDR3nt: TGCGCCAGCAGTGAGTTAGCGGGAGGAGCCGGGGAGCTGTTTTTT; d_gene: TRBD2; abundance: few; j_gene: TRBJ2-2; v_gene: TRBV10-1
CDR3aa: CASSSSGTSGNYNEQFF; CDR3nt: TGTGCCAGCAGCTCGAGCGGGACTAGCGGTAACTACAATGAGCAGTTCTTC; d_gene: TRBD2; abundance: NA; j_gene: TRBJ2-1; v_gene: TRBV5-8
CDR3aa: CASTTRSYEQYF; CDR3nt: TGTGCCAGCACCACGCGGTCCTACGAGCAGTACTTC; d_gene: NA; abundance: NA; j_gene: TRBJ2-7; v_gene: TRBV28
CDR3aa: CASSESTYSNQPQHF; CDR3nt: TGTGCCAGCAGTGAATCGACCTATAGCAATCAGCCCCAGCATTTT; d_gene: NA; abundance: NA; j_gene: TRBJ1-5; v_gene: TRBV6-1
CDR3aa: CASSSPSGTDTQYF; CDR3nt: TGCGCCAGCAGCTCCCCCTCCGGCACAGATACGCAGTATTTT; d_gene: NA; abundance: few; j_gene: TRBJ2-3; v_gene: TRBV10-2
CDR3aa: CAWSVGQENTEAFF; CDR3nt: TGTGCCTGGAGTGTGGGCCAGGAGAACACTGAAGCTTTCTTT; d_gene: NA; abundance: NA; j_gene: TRBJ1-1; v_gene: TRBV30
CDR3aa: CASSLRAGDHTDTQYF; CDR3nt: TGTGCCAGCAGTCTTCGAGCGGGGGATCACACAGATACGCAGTATTTT; d_gene: TRBD2; abundance: many; j_gene: TRBJ2-3; v_gene: TRBV12-3/TRBV12-4
CDR3aa: CASSLFLQDTSEQYF; CDR3nt: TGTGCCAGCAGTTTATTCCTACAGGATACTTCTGAGCAGTACTTC; d_gene: NA; abundance: NA; j_gene: TRBJ2-7; v_gene: TRBV5-6
CDR3aa: CASSQGRRTGVPEAFF; CDR3nt: TGCGCCAGCAGCCAAGGCCGCCGGACAGGGGTCCCTGAAGCTTTCTTT; d_gene: TRBD1; abundance: NA; j_gene: TRBJ1-1; v_gene: TRBV4-1
CDR3aa: CASGGAGETQYF; CDR3nt: TGTGCCAGCGGCGGGGCCGGGGAGACCCAGTACTTC; d_gene: NA; abundance: NA; j_gene: TRBJ2-5; v_gene: TRBV2